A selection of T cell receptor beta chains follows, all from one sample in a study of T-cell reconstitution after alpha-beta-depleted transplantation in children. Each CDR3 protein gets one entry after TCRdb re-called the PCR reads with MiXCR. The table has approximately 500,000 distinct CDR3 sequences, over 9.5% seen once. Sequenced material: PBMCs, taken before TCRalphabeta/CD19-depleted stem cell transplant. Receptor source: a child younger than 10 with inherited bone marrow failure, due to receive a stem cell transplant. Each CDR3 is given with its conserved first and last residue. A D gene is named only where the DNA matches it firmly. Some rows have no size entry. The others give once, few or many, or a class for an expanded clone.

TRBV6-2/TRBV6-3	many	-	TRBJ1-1	CASSNSVNTEAFF	TGTGCCAGCAGTAATAGTGTGAACACTGAAGCTTTCTTT
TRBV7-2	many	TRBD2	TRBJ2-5	CASSPNESGMGETQYF	TGTGCCAGCAGCCCTAATGAGAGCGGGATGGGGGAGACCCAGTACTTC
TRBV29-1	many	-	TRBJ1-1	CTTKVTFEAFF	TGCACCACGAAGGTAACTTTTGAAGCTTTCTTT
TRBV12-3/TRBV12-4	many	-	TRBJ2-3	CASSDATDTQYF	TGTGCCAGCAGTGATGCCACAGATACGCAGTATTTT
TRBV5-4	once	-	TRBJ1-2	CASSPDRNNYGYTF	TGTGCCAGCAGCCCGGACAGAAATAACTATGGCTACACCTTC
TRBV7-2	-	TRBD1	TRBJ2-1	CASSLHWTGFPYNEQFF	TGTGCCAGCAGCCTCCATTGGACAGGGTTTCCCTACAATGAGCAGTTCTTC
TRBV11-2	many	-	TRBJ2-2	CASSFWGWNTGELFF	TGTGCCAGCAGCTTCTGGGGGTGGAACACCGGGGAGCTGTTTTTT
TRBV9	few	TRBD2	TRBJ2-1	CASSPLTTGTSGYNEQFF	TGTGCCAGCAGCCCCCTGACGACCGGGACTAGCGGGTACAATGAGCAGTTCTTC
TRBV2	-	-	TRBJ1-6	CASSGTADNSPLHF	TGTGCCAGCAGTGGGACAGCGGATAATTCACCCCTCCACTTT
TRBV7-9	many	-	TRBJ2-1	CASSLALGNEQFF	TGTGCCAGCAGCTTAGCCCTAGGTAATGAGCAGTTCTTC
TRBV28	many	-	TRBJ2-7	CASSFPGPGPPEQYF	TGTGCCAGCAGTTTCCCCGGCCCCGGCCCACCAGAGCAGTACTTC
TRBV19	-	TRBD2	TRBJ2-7	CASRSSVAGSYEQYF	TGTGCCAGTAGGTCTTCGGTAGCGGGTTCCTACGAGCAGTACTTC
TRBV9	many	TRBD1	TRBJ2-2	CASSAPGTGSTGELFF	TGTGCCAGCAGCGCCCCCGGGACAGGGAGCACCGGGGAGCTGTTTTTT
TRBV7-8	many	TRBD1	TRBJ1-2	CASSPDRGQGVYGYTF	TGTGCCAGCAGCCCGGATAGGGGACAGGGAGTATATGGCTACACCTTC
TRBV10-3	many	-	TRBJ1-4	CAISEFPEKLFF	TGTGCCATCAGTGAGTTTCCGGAAAAACTGTTTTTT
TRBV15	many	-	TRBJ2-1	CATRPDGSSYNEQFF	TGTGCCACCAGACCGGACGGGAGCTCCTACAATGAGCAGTTCTTC
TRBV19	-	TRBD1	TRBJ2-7	CASSIGGRGLAYEQYF	TGTGCCAGTAGTATAGGTGGCAGGGGGCTGGCCTACGAGCAGTACTTC
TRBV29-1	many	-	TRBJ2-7	CSTLLGYEQYF	TGCAGCACCCTATTAGGCTACGAGCAGTACTTC
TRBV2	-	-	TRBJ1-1	CALALGDLTEAFF	TGTGCCTTAGCTCTGGGCGACCTCACTGAAGCTTTCTTT
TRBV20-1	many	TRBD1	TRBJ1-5	CSASGTGSNQPQHF	TGCAGTGCTAGCGGGACAGGAAGCAATCAGCCCCAGCATTTT
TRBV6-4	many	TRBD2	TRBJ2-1	CASSAASGGYNEQFF	TGTGCCAGCAGTGCGGCGTCCGGGGGGTACAATGAGCAGTTCTTC
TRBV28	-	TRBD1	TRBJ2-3	CASSFSVRGPGDTQYF	TGTGCCAGCAGTTTCTCGGTCAGGGGGCCCGGAGATACGCAGTATTTT
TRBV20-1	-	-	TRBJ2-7	CSARVGRGGAEQYF	TGCAGTGCTAGGGTTGGACGTGGAGGGGCCGAGCAGTACTTC
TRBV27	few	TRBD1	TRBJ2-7	CASSRQGARYEQYF	TGTGCCAGCAGTCGGCAGGGGGCGCGTTACGAGCAGTACTTC
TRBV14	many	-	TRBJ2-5	CASSQLQGWGETQYF	TGTGCCAGCAGCCAACTACAGGGCTGGGGAGAGACCCAGTACTTC
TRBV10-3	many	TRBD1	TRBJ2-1	CATSFVWTGPYNEQFF	TGTGCCACCTCGTTCGTTTGGACAGGACCCTACAATGAGCAGTTCTTC
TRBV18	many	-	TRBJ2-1	CASSLGPFRGDNEQFF	TGTGCCAGCTCACTGGGTCCGTTCAGGGGCGACAATGAGCAGTTCTTC
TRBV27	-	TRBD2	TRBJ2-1	CASSFLGLAGDDYNEQFF	TGTGCCAGCAGTTTCCTAGGACTAGCGGGAGACGACTACAATGAGCAGTTCTTC
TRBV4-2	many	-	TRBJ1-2	CASSQSIGNSYGYTF	TGTGCCAGCAGCCAATCCATAGGGAATTCCTATGGCTACACCTTC
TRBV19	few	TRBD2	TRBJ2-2	CASSILAGDTGELFF	TGTGCCAGTAGTATCCTAGCGGGCGACACCGGGGAGCTGTTTTTT
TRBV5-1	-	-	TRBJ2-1	CASSLTGSLHLNDQFF	TGCGCCAGCAGCTTGACGGGTAGCCTCCACCTCAATGACCAGTTCTTC